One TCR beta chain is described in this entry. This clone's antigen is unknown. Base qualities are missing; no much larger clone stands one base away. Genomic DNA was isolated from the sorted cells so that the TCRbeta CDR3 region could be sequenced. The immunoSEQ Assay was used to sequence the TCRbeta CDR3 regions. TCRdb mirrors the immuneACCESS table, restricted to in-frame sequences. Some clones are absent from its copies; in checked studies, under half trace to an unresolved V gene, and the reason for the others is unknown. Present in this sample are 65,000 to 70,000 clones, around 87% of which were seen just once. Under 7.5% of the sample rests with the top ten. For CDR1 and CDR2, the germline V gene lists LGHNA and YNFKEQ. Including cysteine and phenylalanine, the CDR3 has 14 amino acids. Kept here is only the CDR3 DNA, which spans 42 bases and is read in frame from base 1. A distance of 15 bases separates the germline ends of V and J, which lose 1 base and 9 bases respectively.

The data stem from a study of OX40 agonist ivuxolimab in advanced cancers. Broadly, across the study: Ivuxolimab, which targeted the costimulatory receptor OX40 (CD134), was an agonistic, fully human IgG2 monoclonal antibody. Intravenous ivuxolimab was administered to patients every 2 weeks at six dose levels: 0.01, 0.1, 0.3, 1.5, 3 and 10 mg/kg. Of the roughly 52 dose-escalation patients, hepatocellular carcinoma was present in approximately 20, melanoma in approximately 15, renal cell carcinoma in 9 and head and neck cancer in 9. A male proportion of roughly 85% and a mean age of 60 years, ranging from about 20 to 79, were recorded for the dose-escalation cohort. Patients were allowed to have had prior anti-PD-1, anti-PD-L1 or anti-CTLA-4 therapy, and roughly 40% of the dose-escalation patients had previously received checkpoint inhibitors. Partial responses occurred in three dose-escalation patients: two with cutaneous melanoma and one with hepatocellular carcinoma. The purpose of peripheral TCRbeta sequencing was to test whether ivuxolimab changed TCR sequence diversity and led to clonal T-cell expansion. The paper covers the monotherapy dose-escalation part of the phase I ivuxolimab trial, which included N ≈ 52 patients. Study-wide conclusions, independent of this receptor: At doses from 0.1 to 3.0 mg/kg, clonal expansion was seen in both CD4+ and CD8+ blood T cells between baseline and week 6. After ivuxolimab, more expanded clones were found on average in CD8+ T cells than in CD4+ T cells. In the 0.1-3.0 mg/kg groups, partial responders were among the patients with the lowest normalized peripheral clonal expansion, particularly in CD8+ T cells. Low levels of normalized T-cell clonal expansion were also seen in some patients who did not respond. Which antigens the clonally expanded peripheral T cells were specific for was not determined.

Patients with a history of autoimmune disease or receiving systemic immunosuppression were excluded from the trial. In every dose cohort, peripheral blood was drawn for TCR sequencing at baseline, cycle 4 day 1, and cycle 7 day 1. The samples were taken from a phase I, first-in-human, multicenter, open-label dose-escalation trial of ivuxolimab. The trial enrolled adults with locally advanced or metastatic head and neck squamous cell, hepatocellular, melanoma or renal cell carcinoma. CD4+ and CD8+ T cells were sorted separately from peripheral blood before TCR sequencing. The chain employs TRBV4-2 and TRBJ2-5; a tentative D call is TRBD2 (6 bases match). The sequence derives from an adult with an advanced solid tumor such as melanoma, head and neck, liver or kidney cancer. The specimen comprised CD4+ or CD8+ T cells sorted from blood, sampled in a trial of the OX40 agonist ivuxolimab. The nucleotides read TGTGCCAGCAGCCAAGTCGGGGAGACGGGGGCCCAGTACTTC. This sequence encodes CASSQVGETGAQYF.